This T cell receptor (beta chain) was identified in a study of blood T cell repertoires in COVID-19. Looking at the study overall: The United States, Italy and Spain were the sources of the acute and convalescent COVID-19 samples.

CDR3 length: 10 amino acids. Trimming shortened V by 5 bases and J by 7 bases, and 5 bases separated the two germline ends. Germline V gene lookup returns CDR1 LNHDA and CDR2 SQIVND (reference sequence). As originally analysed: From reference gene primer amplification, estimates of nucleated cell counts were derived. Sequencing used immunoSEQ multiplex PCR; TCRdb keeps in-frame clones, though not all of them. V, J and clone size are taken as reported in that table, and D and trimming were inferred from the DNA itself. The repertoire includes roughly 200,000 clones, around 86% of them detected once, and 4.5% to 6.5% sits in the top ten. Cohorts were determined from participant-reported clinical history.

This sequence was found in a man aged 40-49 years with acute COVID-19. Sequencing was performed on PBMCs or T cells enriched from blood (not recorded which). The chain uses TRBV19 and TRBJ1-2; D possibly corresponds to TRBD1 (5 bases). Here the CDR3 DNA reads TGTGCCAGTAGTGGGGCTGGCTACACCTTC. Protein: CASSGAGYTF. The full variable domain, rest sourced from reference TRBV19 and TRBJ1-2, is DGGITQSPKYLFRKEGQNVTLSCEQNLNHDAMYWYRQDPGQGLRLIYYSQIVNDFQKGDIAEGYSVSREKKESFPLTVTSAQKNPTAFYLCASSGAGYTFGSGTRLTVV.